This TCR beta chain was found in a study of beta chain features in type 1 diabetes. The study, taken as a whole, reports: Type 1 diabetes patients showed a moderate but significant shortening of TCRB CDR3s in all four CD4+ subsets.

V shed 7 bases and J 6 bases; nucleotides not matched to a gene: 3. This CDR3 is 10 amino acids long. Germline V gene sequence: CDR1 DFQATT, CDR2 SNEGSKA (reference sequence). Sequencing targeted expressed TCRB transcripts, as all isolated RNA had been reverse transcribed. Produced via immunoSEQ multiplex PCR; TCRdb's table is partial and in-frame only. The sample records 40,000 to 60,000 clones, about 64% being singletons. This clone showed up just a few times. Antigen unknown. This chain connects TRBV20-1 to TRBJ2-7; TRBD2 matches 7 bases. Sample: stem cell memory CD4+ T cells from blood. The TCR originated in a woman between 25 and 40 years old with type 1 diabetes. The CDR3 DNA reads TGCAGTGGCTCGGGAGGCGAGCAGTACTTC. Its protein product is CSGSGGEQYF.